Listed below are T cell receptor beta chains from one sample, sequenced in a study of blood T cell repertoires in COVID-19. Profiling relied on immunoSEQ multiplex PCR, and the TCRdb table lists in-frame clones only, not all of them. The table records around 300,000 clones, 90% of them present only once. The sequencing input was PBMCs or T cells enriched from blood (not recorded which). The receptors come from a woman between 18 and 29 years old with acute COVID-19. CDR3s include the opening cysteine and the closing phenylalanine or tryptophan. Some rows have no size entry. The others give once, few or many, or a class for an expanded clone.

J: TRBJ1-1; V: TRBV3-1/TRBV3-2; size: few; CDR3: CASSPPGTEAFF
J: TRBJ2-1; V: TRBV30; size: -; CDR3: CAWTRTSSYNEQFF
J: TRBJ2-6; V: TRBV19; size: -; CDR3: CASSIREGVLTF
J: TRBJ1-6; V: TRBV15; size: -; CDR3: CATSRDKNRGRNSPLHF
J: TRBJ1-3; V: TRBV5-4; size: -; CDR3: CASSLEQGFGAGNTIYF
J: TRBJ1-5; V: TRBV2; size: -; CDR3: CASSERGGNQPQHF
J: TRBJ2-2; V: TRBV5-1; size: -; CDR3: CASSSFPGELFF
J: TRBJ1-4; V: TRBV4-1; size: -; CDR3: CASSQVDWGQGNEKLFF
J: TRBJ2-2; V: TRBV9; size: -; CDR3: CASSVVRDYTGELFF
J: TRBJ1-4; V: TRBV30; size: -; CDR3: CAWSVRDRYNEKLFF
J: TRBJ2-7; V: TRBV3-1/TRBV3-2; size: -; CDR3: CASSQRDRAGEQYF
J: TRBJ1-3; V: TRBV28; size: -; CDR3: CASTSGTPSGNTIYF
J: TRBJ2-3; V: TRBV28; size: -; CDR3: CASRPGGQGTDTQYF
J: TRBJ1-3; V: TRBV28; size: -; CDR3: CASSLTGTFGNTIYF